This entry features one TCR beta chain sequence. These data belong to a study of HIV-infected children after antiretroviral therapy interruption. Background on the study: Continuous-treatment samples came from weeks 0, 48 and 150.

A 3' RACE protocol on RNA, with unique molecular identifiers, produced the TCR library. TCRdb fed the 3' RACE reads into MiXCR, producing one record per CDR3 protein. This table has about 15,000 distinct CDR3 sequences, around 3.5% appearing once. Indicated treatment: PENTA 11 planned treatment interruption arm or continuous ART arm. Sequences were derived from CD45RO+ CD8+ T cells from PBMCs, pooled from several time points, sampled from a donor given antiretroviral therapy, either interrupted or continuous. Subset meaning: memory CD8+ CD45RO+ CD45RA- T cells. This TCR came from a pool of human donors with HIV.

CDR3 sequence reads: CASEGSTYEQYF. The CDR3 DNA reads TGTGCCAGCGAGGGCAGTACGTACGAGCAGTACTTC. The chain couples TRBV11-2 to TRBJ2-7, with D perhaps matching TRBD2 (5 bases). This CDR3 comprises 12 residues. Germline CDR1 is SGHAT and CDR2 is FQNNGV. Trimming removed 8 bases from V and 4 bases from J, with 12 bases in between.